This TCR beta chain was sequenced for a study of circulating CD8 cells and anti-PD-1 response in melanoma. The wider study: Nivolumab was given intravenously at 3 mg/kg every 2 weeks.

On this clonotype: Its antigen is as yet unknown.

TCR libraries were prepared from roughly 14 ng of total RNA with the QIAseq Immune Repertoire TCR panel. TCRdb re-derived calls from the reads in MiXCR, one entry per CDR3 protein. The sample lists hundreds of distinct CDR3 sequences, 7.5% to 9.5% occurring once. The CDR3 loop spans 13 amino acids. V lost 4 bases to trimming and J lost 10 bases, with 13 bases between them. Germline lookup yields CDR1 LNHDA and CDR2 SQIVND (reference sequence). Study-level findings and limits: PD-1 and DPOS subsets showed similar, higher clonality than DNEG.

Four subsets defined by PD-1 and/or TIGIT were sorted from live CD3+CD8+TCRalphabeta+ cells. This sequence joins TRBV19 and TRBJ1-4; no definite D call. This receptor was taken from a human donor with melanoma. The sample here was CD8+ T cells from PBMCs, taken at baseline or after one month of anti-PD-1 therapy (not recorded which). For the CDR3, the DNA is TGTGCCAGTAGTACGTCGGCGGATGGAAAACTGTTTTTT. This sequence encodes CASSTSADGKLFF.